These T cell receptor beta chains were read from a single sample in a study. TCRdb fed the 5' RACE reads into MiXCR, producing one record per CDR3 protein. The sample has some 62,000 distinct CDR3 sequences; roughly 30% are singletons. The sequenced sample was tumor-infiltrating naive CD4+ T cells sorted from the breast tumor. Receptors originate from a female donor with breast cancer. Both conserved end residues are part of each CDR3.

v_call cdr3_aa
TRBV7-2 CASSSRKTLAGGPYNEQFF
TRBV7-9 CASSQTSNEQFF
TRBV7-9 CASSLTGLNTEAFF
TRBV28 CASSLAGGPYNEQFF
TRBV12-3/TRBV12-4 CASSLDGASTDTQYF
TRBV30 CAWVTSYEQYF
TRBV4-2 CASSQDGKLQFF
TRBV5-1 CASSWLSNQPQHF
TRBV5-1 CASSLRGGSDQPQHF
TRBV5-1 CASYLGLGNEQFF
TRBV11-2 CASSLDLRVSSEGYTF
TRBV20-1 CSAGPPGRRSGQPQHF
TRBV7-9 CASSLEGSGGELFF
TRBV5-1 CASSLGGPVSDTQYF
TRBV24-1 CATSDPGLDLLNTQYF
TRBV6-1 CASSETEDFYNSPLHF
TRBV27 CASSLGSLAGGSTDTQYF
TRBV7-8 CASSKGLGTEAFF
TRBV12-3/TRBV12-4 CASSLSDGNQPQHF
TRBV20-1 CSAPRAANTEAFF
TRBV7-6 CASSPQSRAYQYF
TRBV4-1 CASSQEGPSGSGDTQYF
TRBV7-3 CASSLGHRGETEAFF
TRBV3-1 CASSQVGGLSEAFF
TRBV24-1 CATGGGSSYEQYF
TRBV20-1 CSARGGNRAGTEAFF
TRBV28 CASNYAGKQFF
TRBV15 CATAQGTDEQYF
TRBV7-9 CASSRAVQGPGGYTF
TRBV27 CASSFGRGSSPLHF
TRBV2 CASISPGLQNTEAFF
TRBV7-3 CASSSEVFLTSYNEQFF
TRBV9 CASSVGMDRENTIYF
TRBV29-1 CSGSLASSYNEQFF
TRBV12-3/TRBV12-4 CAGSLPGSTDTQYF
TRBV12-3/TRBV12-4 CASNLGTPNTEAIF
TRBV5-5 CASSQGLYSEQFF
TRBV3-1 CASSRQGGGELLF
TRBV20-1 CSAPGQIYGYTF
TRBV29-1 CSVGAPGTGELFF
TRBV2 CASSLGEPLHF
TRBV2 CATNRDWDEQYF
TRBV2 CASRYLNTGELFF
TRBV5-1 CASSSGTSGGETQYF
TRBV12-3/TRBV12-4 CASSYGAGVRHEQFF
TRBV20-1 CSAGTGVFTEAFF
TRBV5-1 CASSPRGDYGYTF
TRBV11-2 CASSFPRGEPSGNTIYF
TRBV20-1 CSARAHSNQPQHF
TRBV5-1 CASSREGRYEQYF
TRBV6-5 CASSYRESQPQHF
TRBV4-2 CASSQVGSPGEQYF
TRBV12-3/TRBV12-4 CASRQGLHSYEQCF
TRBV20-1 CSARAQGDYYEQYF